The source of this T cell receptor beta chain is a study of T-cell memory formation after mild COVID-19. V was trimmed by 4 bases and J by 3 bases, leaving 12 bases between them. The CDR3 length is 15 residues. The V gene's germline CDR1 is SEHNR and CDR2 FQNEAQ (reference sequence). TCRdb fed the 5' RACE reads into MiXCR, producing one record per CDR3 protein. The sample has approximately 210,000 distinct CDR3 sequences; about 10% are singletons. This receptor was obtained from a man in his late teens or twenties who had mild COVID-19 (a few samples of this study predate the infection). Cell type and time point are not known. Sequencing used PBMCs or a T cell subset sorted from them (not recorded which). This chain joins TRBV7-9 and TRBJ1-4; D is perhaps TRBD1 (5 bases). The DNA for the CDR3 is TGTGCCAGCAGCTCTGATACAGGCGCTAATGAAAAACTGTTTTTT. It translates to CASSSDTGANEKLFF. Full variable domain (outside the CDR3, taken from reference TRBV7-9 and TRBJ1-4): DTGVSQNPRHKITKRGQNVTFRCDPISEHNRLYWYRQTLGQGPEFLTYFQNEAQLEKSRLLSDRFSAERPKGSFSTLEIQRTEQGDSAMYLCASSSDTGANEKLFFGSGTQLSVL.